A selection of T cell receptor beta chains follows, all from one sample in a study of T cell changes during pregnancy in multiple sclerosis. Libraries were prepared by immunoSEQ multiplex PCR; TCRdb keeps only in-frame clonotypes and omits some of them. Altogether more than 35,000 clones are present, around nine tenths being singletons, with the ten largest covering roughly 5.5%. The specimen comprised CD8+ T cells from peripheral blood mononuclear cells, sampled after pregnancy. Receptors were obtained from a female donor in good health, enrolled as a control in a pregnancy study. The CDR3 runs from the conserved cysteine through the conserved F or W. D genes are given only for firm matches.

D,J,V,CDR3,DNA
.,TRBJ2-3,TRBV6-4,CASSEAERDTQYF,TGTGCCAGCAGTGAGGCCGAACGAGATACGCAGTATTTT
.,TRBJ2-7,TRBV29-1,CSVEFPEAYEQYF,TGCAGCGTTGAATTCCCGGAGGCCTACGAGCAGTACTTC
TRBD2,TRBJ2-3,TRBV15,CATSREGGRGDTQYF,TGTGCCACCAGCAGAGAGGGCGGGAGGGGAGATACGCAGTATTTT
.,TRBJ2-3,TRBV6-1,CASTLVADTQYF,TGTGCCAGCACCCTTGTAGCAGATACGCAGTATTTT
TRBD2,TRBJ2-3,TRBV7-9,CASSSPGSGGPDTQYF,TGTGCCAGCAGCTCCCCGGGGAGCGGGGGCCCAGATACGCAGTATTTT
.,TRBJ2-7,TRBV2,CASKTGNAYEQYF,TGTGCCAGCAAAACAGGGAACGCCTACGAGCAGTACTTC
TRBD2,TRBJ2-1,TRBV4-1,CASSQEGGDEQFF,TGCGCCAGCAGCCAAGAGGGAGGGGATGAGCAGTTCTTC
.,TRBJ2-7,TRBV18,CASSPGWGHGYEQYF,TGTGCCAGCTCACCAGGTTGGGGGCACGGCTACGAGCAGTACTTC
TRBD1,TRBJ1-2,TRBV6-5,CASSTGTGPNGYTF,TGTGCCAGCAGTACCGGGACAGGCCCCAATGGCTACACCTTC
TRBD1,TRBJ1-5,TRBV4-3,CASSHPTGEGGGAQHF,TGCGCCAGCAGCCATCCGACAGGGGAGGGCGGAGGGGCCCAGCATTTT
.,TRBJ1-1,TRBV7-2,CASSPRQTNTEAFF,TGTGCCAGCAGCCCCAGACAGACGAACACTGAAGCTTTCTTT
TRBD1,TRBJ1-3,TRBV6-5,CASSRGQASGNTIYF,TGTGCCAGCAGCCGAGGACAGGCGTCTGGAAACACCATATATTTT
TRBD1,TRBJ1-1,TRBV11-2,CASISPGTGGDMNTEAFF,TGTGCCAGCATCAGCCCTGGGACAGGCGGGGATATGAACACTGAAGCTTTCTTT
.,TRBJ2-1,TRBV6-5,CASRPEGGPRNEQFF,TGTGCCAGCAGACCAGAGGGGGGGCCCCGAAATGAGCAGTTCTTC
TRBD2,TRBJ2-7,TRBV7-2,CASGSAGGSYEQYF,TGTGCCAGCGGTTCAGCGGGGGGATCGTACGAGCAGTACTTC
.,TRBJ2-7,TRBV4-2,CASSQAPADEQYF,TGTGCCAGCAGCCAAGCCCCAGCGGACGAGCAGTACTTC
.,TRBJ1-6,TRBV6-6,CASSYQALSYNSPLHF,TGTGCCAGCAGTTACCAGGCACTCTCCTATAATTCACCCCTCCACTTT